These T cell receptor beta chains were read from a single sample in a study of shared clonotypes between healthy human individuals. Data came from immunoSEQ multiplex PCR; TCRdb stores just in-frame clones and leaves some out. The data contain 600,000 to 750,000 clones, about nine tenths of them singletons. Sequencing was performed on memory CD8+ T cells from PBMCs. These receptors all come from a man between 18 and 29 years old in good health. Some clones in this sample may be carry-over from other donors' samples. Each CDR3 is given with its conserved first and last residue. Each record gives: J gene, D gene, V gene, clone size, CDR3 DNA, CDR3 protein. D genes are given only for firm matches. Not every row has a clone size; where given, it reads once, few, many or a size class.

J: TRBJ1-2; D: .; V: TRBV7-9; size: .; DNA: TGTGCCAGCAGCTTAGTAGGGGGAAACTATGGCTACACCTTC; CDR3: CASSLVGGNYGYTF
J: TRBJ1-1; D: .; V: TRBV5-4; size: .; DNA: TGTGCCAGCAGCTTGGGGTTAGGGAACACTGAAGCTTTCTTT; CDR3: CASSLGLGNTEAFF
J: TRBJ2-2; D: TRBD1; V: TRBV9; size: .; DNA: TGTGCCAGCAGCGGGACAGGGCATTGGTCCGGGGAGCTGTTTTTT; CDR3: CASSGTGHWSGELFF
J: TRBJ1-1; D: .; V: TRBV27; size: .; DNA: TGTGCCAGCAGTCCCCGACAGGTATTCGGGACTGAAGCTTTCTTT; CDR3: CASSPRQVFGTEAFF
J: TRBJ1-1; D: TRBD1; V: TRBV6-5; size: .; DNA: TGTGCCAGCAGAATCGGACAGGGGGGTGAAGCTTTCTTT; CDR3: CASRIGQGGEAFF
J: TRBJ2-1; D: .; V: TRBV11-2; size: .; DNA: TGTGCCAGCAGCCTGGGCAGGGATCCATCCTACAATGAGCAGTTCTTC; CDR3: CASSLGRDPSYNEQFF
J: TRBJ2-7; D: .; V: TRBV6-5; size: .; DNA: TGTGCCAGCAGTTACGGAGGAATCCACGAGCAGTACTTC; CDR3: CASSYGGIHEQYF
J: TRBJ2-7; D: .; V: TRBV7-8; size: .; DNA: TGTGCCAGCAGCTTAGGTGTCAGAGTCTACGAGCAGTACTTC; CDR3: CASSLGVRVYEQYF
J: TRBJ1-2; D: TRBD1; V: TRBV5-1; size: .; DNA: TGCGCCAGCAGCTTGGCAAGGGGACAGGAGGTACCTTCTTTCTATGGCTACACCTTC; CDR3: CASSLARGQEVPSFYGYTF
J: TRBJ2-7; D: .; V: TRBV27; size: .; DNA: TGTGCCAGCAGTCAGGGACTGTCCTACGAGCAGTACTTC; CDR3: CASSQGLSYEQYF
J: TRBJ2-1; D: TRBD1; V: TRBV9; size: .; DNA: TGTGCCAGCAGCGCCGGGACAGCCAGATACAATGAGCAGTTCTTC; CDR3: CASSAGTARYNEQFF
J: TRBJ2-7; D: TRBD1; V: TRBV10-1; size: .; DNA: TGCGCCAGCAGTGAGACAGGGACAGGCTACGAGCAGTACTTC; CDR3: CASSETGTGYEQYF
J: TRBJ1-1; D: .; V: TRBV27; size: .; DNA: TGTGCCAGCAGTTTAGCTCTCCGGGTAGGGAGCACTGAAGCTTTCTTT; CDR3: CASSLALRVGSTEAFF
J: TRBJ2-3; D: TRBD2; V: TRBV7-9; size: .; DNA: TGTGCCAGCAGCTTAGAGGATGCGGGAGGGCCGGGAGATACGCAGTATTTT; CDR3: CASSLEDAGGPGDTQYF
J: TRBJ2-7; D: .; V: TRBV4-3; size: .; DNA: TGCGCCAGCAGCCAAGATTTGGACCTTTTCTACGAGCAGTACTTC; CDR3: CASSQDLDLFYEQYF
J: TRBJ2-3; D: TRBD2; V: TRBV6-4; size: .; DNA: TGTGCCAGCAGTGACTCCGTGACTAGCGGGAGGGCAGATACGCAGTATTTT; CDR3: CASSDSVTSGRADTQYF
J: TRBJ1-1; D: .; V: TRBV19; size: .; DNA: TGTGCCAGTATAGACAGCCAGAACACTGAAGCTTTCTTT; CDR3: CASIDSQNTEAFF
J: TRBJ1-5; D: TRBD1; V: TRBV19; size: .; DNA: TGTGCCAGTAGTAACAGGGGAAATCAGCCCCAGCATTTT; CDR3: CASSNRGNQPQHF
J: TRBJ1-1; D: .; V: TRBV9; size: .; DNA: TGTGCCAGCAGCGAAAGAATAAACACTGAAGCTTTCTTT; CDR3: CASSERINTEAFF
J: TRBJ1-2; D: .; V: TRBV7-9; size: .; DNA: TGTGCCAGCAGCACCTCCGACACGCCCTATGGCTACACCTTC; CDR3: CASSTSDTPYGYTF
J: TRBJ2-1; D: TRBD2; V: TRBV30; size: .; DNA: TGTGCCTGGAGCGCCGGACTAGCGGGAGTCCTAGATGAGCAGTTCTTC; CDR3: CAWSAGLAGVLDEQFF
J: TRBJ2-7; D: TRBD2; V: TRBV27; size: .; DNA: TGTGCCAGCAGTTTATTCCCTAGCGGGAGATTCAACGAGCAGTACTTC; CDR3: CASSLFPSGRFNEQYF
J: TRBJ1-3; D: .; V: TRBV13; size: .; DNA: TGTGCCAGCAGCACTAGACTGAGCTCTGGAAACACCATATATTTT; CDR3: CASSTRLSSGNTIYF
J: TRBJ1-2; D: .; V: TRBV4-2; size: .; DNA: TGTGCCAGCAGCCAGCAAAAATCGGACTACGGCGCGCCTTCTAACTATGGCTACACCTTC; CDR3: CASSQQKSDYGAPSNYGYTF
J: TRBJ2-1; D: .; V: TRBV9; size: .; DNA: TGTGCCAGCAGCGCCGGGGACACCCTGAGAAGGCAGTTCTTC; CDR3: CASSAGDTLRRQFF
J: TRBJ2-5; D: .; V: TRBV18; size: once; DNA: TGTGCCAGCTCACCCGCTCGGGGGGAGACCCAGTACTTC; CDR3: CASSPARGETQYF
J: TRBJ2-7; D: .; V: TRBV28; size: .; DNA: TGTGCCAGCAGTTTCCAGATCTCCTACGAGCAGTACTTC; CDR3: CASSFQISYEQYF
J: TRBJ1-1; D: TRBD1; V: TRBV19; size: .; DNA: TGTGCCAGTATTAAGCGGGACAGCACTGAAGCTTTCTTT; CDR3: CASIKRDSTEAFF
J: TRBJ1-1; D: .; V: TRBV27; size: .; DNA: TGTGCCAGCAGTGGAGCGGGACTGACAAACACTGAAGCTTTCTTT; CDR3: CASSGAGLTNTEAFF
J: TRBJ2-7; D: TRBD1; V: TRBV5-5; size: .; DNA: TGTGCCAGCAGCCCCGGGACAGGGGCGTACGAGCAGTACTTC; CDR3: CASSPGTGAYEQYF
J: TRBJ2-7; D: TRBD2; V: TRBV6-6; size: .; DNA: TGTGCCACTTCTAGCGGGAGGCTATACGAGCAGTACTTC; CDR3: CATSSGRLYEQYF
J: TRBJ2-6; D: .; V: TRBV15; size: .; DNA: TGTGCCACCAGCAGATCCCCTGGGACCGTACGCTCTGGGGCCAACGTCCTGACTTTC; CDR3: CATSRSPGTVRSGANVLTF
J: TRBJ2-3; D: TRBD2; V: TRBV27; size: .; DNA: TGTGCCAGCAGTTTTGTTGGTCCAGCGGGGTTAGATACGCAGTATTTT; CDR3: CASSFVGPAGLDTQYF
J: TRBJ1-2; D: .; V: TRBV27; size: few; DNA: TGTGCCAGCTCACCTCGGGGGTGGGATGGCTACACCTTC; CDR3: CASSPRGWDGYTF
J: TRBJ2-7; D: .; V: TRBV9; size: .; DNA: TGTGCCAGCAGCGTAGAGCTGAACTACGAGCAGTACTTC; CDR3: CASSVELNYEQYF
J: TRBJ2-1; D: TRBD2; V: TRBV15; size: .; DNA: TGTGCCACCAGCGTGGGGCTAGCGGGAGAGGATGAGCAGTTCTTC; CDR3: CATSVGLAGEDEQFF